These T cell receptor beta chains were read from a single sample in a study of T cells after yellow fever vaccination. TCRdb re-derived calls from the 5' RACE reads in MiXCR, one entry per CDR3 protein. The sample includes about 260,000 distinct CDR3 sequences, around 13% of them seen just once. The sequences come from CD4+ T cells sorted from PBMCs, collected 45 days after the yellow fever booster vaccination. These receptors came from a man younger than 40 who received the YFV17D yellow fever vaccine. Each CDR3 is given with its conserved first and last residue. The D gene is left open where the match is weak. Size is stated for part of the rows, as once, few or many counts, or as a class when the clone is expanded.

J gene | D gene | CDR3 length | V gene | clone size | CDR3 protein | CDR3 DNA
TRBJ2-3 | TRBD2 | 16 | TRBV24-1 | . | CATSDRTSGRGDTQYF | TGTGCCACCAGTGATCGGACTAGCGGGAGAGGAGATACGCAGTATTTT
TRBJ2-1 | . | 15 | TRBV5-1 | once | CASSTLPDSYNEQFF | TGCGCCAGCAGTACCTTGCCCGACAGCTACAATGAGCAGTTCTTC
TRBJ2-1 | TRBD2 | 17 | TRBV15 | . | CATSRGNTVGGNPEQFF | TGTGCCACCAGCAGGGGTAATACGGTGGGAGGGAACCCTGAGCAGTTCTTC
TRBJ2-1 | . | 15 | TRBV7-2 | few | CASSLASGLYNEQFF | TGTGCCAGCAGCTTAGCGTCAGGACTGTACAATGAGCAGTTCTTC
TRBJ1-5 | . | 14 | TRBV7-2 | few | CASSSEGGNQPQHF | TGTGCCAGCAGCTCCGAGGGGGGCAATCAGCCCCAGCATTTT
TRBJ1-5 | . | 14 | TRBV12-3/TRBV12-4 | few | CASQNVGVNQPQHF | TGTGCCAGCCAAAACGTAGGGGTGAATCAGCCCCAGCATTTT
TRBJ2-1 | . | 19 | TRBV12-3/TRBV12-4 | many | CASSIGFWGVSSSYNEQFF | TGTGCCAGCAGTATTGGTTTTTGGGGAGTCTCTAGCTCCTACAATGAGCAGTTCTTC
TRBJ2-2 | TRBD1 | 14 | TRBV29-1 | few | CSVERTGGAGELFF | TGCAGCGTTGAAAGGACAGGGGGGGCCGGGGAGCTGTTTTTT
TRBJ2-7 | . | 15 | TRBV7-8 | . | CASSSIYGRTGEQYF | TGTGCCAGCAGCTCCATTTACGGGAGAACGGGCGAGCAGTACTTC
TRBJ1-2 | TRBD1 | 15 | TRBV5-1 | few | CASSTGTVHNYGYTF | TGCGCCAGCAGTACCGGGACAGTGCATAACTATGGCTACACCTTC
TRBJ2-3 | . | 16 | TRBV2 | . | CASSDRGLPSTDTKYF | TGTGCCAGCAGTGATCGAGGACTACCATCCACAGATACGAAGTATTTT
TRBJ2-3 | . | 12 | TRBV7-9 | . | CASTLLTDTQYF | TGTGCCAGCACCCTCCTCACAGATACGCAGTATTTT
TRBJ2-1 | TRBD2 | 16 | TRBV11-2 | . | CASSLEVAGGTNEQFF | TGTGCCAGCAGCTTAGAGGTAGCGGGAGGGACGAATGAGCAGTTCTTC
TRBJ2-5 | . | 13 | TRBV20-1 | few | CSARDLGQETQYF | TGCAGTGCTAGAGATCTAGGGCAAGAGACCCAGTACTTC
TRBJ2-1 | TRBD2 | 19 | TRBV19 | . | CASSIIGRSSGRTANEQFF | TGTGCCAGTAGTATAATAGGCCGGTCTAGCGGGAGGACGGCCAATGAGCAGTTCTTC
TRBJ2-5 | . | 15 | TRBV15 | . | CATSPGSRGAETQYF | TGTGCCACCAGCCCAGGGTCTCGGGGAGCAGAGACCCAGTACTTC
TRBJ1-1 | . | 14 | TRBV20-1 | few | CSANTGLVITEAFF | TGCAGTGCCAATACAGGGCTGGTGATCACTGAAGCTTTCTTT
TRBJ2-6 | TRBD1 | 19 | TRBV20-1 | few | CSARQSRRTGSSGANVLTF | TGCAGTGCGAGACAGTCTCGAAGGACAGGGAGTTCTGGGGCCAACGTCCTGACTTTC
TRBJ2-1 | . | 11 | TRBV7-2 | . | CASSLMLEQFF | TGTGCCAGCAGCTTAATGCTGGAGCAGTTCTTC
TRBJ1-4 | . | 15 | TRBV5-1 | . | CASSSEGHGDEKLFF | TGCGCCAGCAGCTCGGAGGGACATGGGGATGAAAAACTGTTTTTT
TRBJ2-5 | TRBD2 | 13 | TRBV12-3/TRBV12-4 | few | CASSLSGTGGQYF | TGTGCCAGCAGTTTAAGCGGAACGGGAGGCCAGTACTTC
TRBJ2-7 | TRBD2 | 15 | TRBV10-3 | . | CAISESTSGEYEQYF | TGTGCCATCAGTGAGTCTACTAGCGGGGAATACGAGCAGTACTTC
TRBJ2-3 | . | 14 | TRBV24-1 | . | CATSSRARADTQYF | TGTGCCACCAGTAGTAGAGCTAGGGCAGATACGCAGTATTTT
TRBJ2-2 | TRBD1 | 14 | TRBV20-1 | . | CSALVQGATGELFF | TGCAGTGCGTTGGTGCAGGGGGCCACCGGGGAGCTGTTTTTT
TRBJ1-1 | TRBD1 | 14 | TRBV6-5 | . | CASRLDRGRSEAFF | TGTGCCAGCAGACTCGACAGGGGAAGGTCTGAAGCTTTCTTT
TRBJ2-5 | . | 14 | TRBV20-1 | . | CSASGRAGRETQYF | TGCAGTGCGAGCGGCAGGGCAGGGCGAGAGACCCAGTACTTC
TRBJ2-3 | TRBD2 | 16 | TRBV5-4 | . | CASSLGGRAATDTQYF | TGTGCCAGCAGCTTGGGCGGGAGGGCAGCGACAGATACGCAGTATTTT
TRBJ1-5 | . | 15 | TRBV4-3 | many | CASSQDPTVAQPQHF | TGCGCCAGCAGCCAAGATCCCACAGTGGCTCAGCCCCAGCATTTT
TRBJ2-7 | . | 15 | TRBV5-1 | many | CASSLEGTVRYEQYF | TGCGCCAGCAGCTTGGAAGGGACGGTCCGTTACGAGCAGTACTTC
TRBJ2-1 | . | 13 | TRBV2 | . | CASSAAARTEQFF | TGTGCCAGCAGTGCGGCGGCTCGGACAGAGCAGTTCTTC
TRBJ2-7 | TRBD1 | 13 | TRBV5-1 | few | CASKGDSFYEQYF | TGCGCCAGCAAAGGGGACAGCTTCTACGAGCAGTACTTC
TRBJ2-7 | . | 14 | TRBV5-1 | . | CASSRDRSGVEQYF | TGCGCCAGCAGCCGGGATCGATCGGGGGTCGAGCAGTACTTC
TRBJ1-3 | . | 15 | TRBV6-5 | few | CASSSPNLEGNTIYF | TGTGCCAGCAGTTCTCCCAACCTGGAGGGAAACACCATATATTTT
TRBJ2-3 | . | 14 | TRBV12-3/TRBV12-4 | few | CASSFEGLTDTQYF | TGTGCCAGCAGTTTTGAGGGGCTCACAGATACGCAGTATTTT
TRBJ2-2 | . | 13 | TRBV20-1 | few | CSAPDGATGELFF | TGCAGTGCCCCGGACGGAGCCACCGGGGAGCTGTTTTTT
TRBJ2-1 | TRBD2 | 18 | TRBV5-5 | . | CASSFAGTSGPLRNEQFF | TGTGCCAGCAGCTTCGCCGGGACTAGCGGCCCTCTGAGAAATGAGCAGTTCTTC
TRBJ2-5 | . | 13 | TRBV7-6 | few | CASSKGGGETQYF | TGTGCCAGCAGCAAGGGTGGTGGAGAGACCCAGTACTTC
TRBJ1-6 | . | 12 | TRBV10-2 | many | CASSESPGVLHF | TGCGCCAGCAGTGAGAGCCCCGGGGTCCTCCACTTT
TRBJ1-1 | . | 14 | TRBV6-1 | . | CASSHGQQTSEAFF | TGTGCCAGCAGCCACGGACAGCAAACTTCTGAAGCTTTCTTT
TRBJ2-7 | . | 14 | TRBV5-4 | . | CASSSPGAIGEQYF | TGTGCCAGCAGTTCACCCGGGGCCATCGGCGAGCAGTACTTT
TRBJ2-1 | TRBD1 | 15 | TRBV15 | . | CATSRGQSSYNEQFF | TGTGCCACCAGCAGGGGACAGAGCTCCTACAATGAGCAGTTCTTC
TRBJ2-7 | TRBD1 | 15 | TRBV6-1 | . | CASSPRQGKSYEQYF | TGTGCCAGCAGTCCCCGACAGGGGAAATCCTACGAGCAGTACTTC
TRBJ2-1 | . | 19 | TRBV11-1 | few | CASSRNWNLIQGSEDEQFF | TGTGCCAGCAGCCGGAATTGGAACCTTATACAGGGCTCGGAGGATGAGCAGTTCTTC
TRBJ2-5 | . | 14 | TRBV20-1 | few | CSARGPNVGETQYF | TGCAGTGCTAGAGGCCCTAACGTAGGAGAGACCCAGTACTTC
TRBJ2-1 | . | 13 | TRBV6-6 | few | CASSTGQGGPFCF | TGTGCCAGCAGTACTGGACAGGGAGGGCCTTTTTGCTTC
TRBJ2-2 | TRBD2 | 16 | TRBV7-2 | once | CASSLSRGRGTGEMFF | TGTGCCAGCAGCTTATCCCGTGGGAGGGGCACCGGGGAGATGTTTTTT
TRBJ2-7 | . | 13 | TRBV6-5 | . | CASCNRAHCEQYF | TGTGCCAGCTGTAACCGGGCCCACTGCGAGCAGTACTTC
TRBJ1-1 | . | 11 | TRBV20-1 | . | CSAKQESKAFF | TGCAGTGCTAAGCAAGAGTCTAAAGCTTTCTTT
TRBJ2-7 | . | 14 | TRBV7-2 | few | CASSKGLVGKEQYF | TGTGCCAGCAGTAAAGGTTTGGTGGGAAAGGAGCAGTACTTC
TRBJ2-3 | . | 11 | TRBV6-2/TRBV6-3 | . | CASSNQRAQDF | TGTGCCAGCAGTAACCAGAGGGCCCAGGATTTT
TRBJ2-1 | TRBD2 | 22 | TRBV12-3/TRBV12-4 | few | CASSLGRLVGLASEKTYNEQFF | TGTGCCAGCAGTTTGGGAAGATTAGTGGGACTAGCCTCGGAGAAAACCTACAATGAGCAGTTCTTC
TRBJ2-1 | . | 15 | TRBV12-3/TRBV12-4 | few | CASSYQDFVGNEQFF | TGTGCCAGCAGTTATCAGGACTTTGTGGGAAATGAGCAGTTCTTC
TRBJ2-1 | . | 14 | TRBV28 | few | CASSAPDYHNEQFF | TGTGCCAGCAGCGCACCGGACTATCACAATGAGCAGTTCTTC
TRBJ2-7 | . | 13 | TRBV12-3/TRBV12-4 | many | CASSLGFRDEQYF | TGTGCCAGCAGTTTAGGTTTCCGGGACGAGCAGTACTTC
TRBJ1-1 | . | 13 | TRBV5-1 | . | CASSRRMNTEAFF | TGCGCCAGCAGTAGGCGAATGAACACTGAAGCTTTCTTT
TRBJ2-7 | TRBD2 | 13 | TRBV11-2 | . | CASTLAGAYEQYF | TGTGCCAGCACCCTAGCGGGGGCCTACGAGCAGTACTTC
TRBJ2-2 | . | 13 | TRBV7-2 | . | CASSATMTGELFF | TGTGCCAGCAGCGCCACTATGACCGGGGAGCTGTTTTTT
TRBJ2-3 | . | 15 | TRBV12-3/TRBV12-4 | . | CASSLRTIASDTQYF | TGTGCCAGCAGTTTAAGGACTATCGCATCGGATACGCAGTATTTT
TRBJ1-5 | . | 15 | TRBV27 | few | CASSFRGGGNQPQHF | TGTGCCAGCAGTTTTCGGGGAGGGGGCAATCAGCCCCAGCATTTT
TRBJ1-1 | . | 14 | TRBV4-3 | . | CASSQERYSDTAFF | TGCGCCAGCAGCCAAGAAAGGTACTCGGACACAGCTTTCTTT